The rows below give T cell receptor beta chains drawn from one sample of a study of blood T cells in healthy people across ages. Via MiXCR, TCRdb re-called the 5' RACE reads, giving one row per CDR3 protein. The table includes 1.5 million to 2 million distinct CDR3 sequences, about 30% detected once. Specimen: blood. The receptors come from a woman aged 25 to 39 in good health. The CDR3 runs from the conserved cysteine through the conserved F or W. The D gene is left open where the match is weak. Clone size is shown for a subset of rows, as once, few, many or a class of expanded clone.

TRBV9	NA	TRBJ2-1	NA	CASSARDLKYNEQFF	TGTGCCAGCAGCGCCCGGGATCTGAAATACAATGAGCAGTTCTTC
TRBV6-6	many	TRBJ2-7	TRBD1	CASSYPEGQGFGEQYF	TGTGCCAGCAGTTACCCCGAGGGACAGGGGTTCGGCGAGCAGTACTTC
TRBV18	few	TRBJ2-7	NA	CASSPRDRYEQYF	TGTGCCAGCTCACCACGAGACAGATACGAGCAGTACTTC
TRBV6-5	many	TRBJ2-5	TRBD1	CASKTGGMREQYF	TGTGCCAGCAAGACAGGGGGCATGAGAGAGCAGTACTTC
TRBV27	few	TRBJ2-2	NA	CASSFTWEYGELFF	TGTGCCAGCAGTTTTACTTGGGAATACGGGGAGCTGTTTTTT
TRBV12-3/TRBV12-4	many	TRBJ2-7	TRBD1	CASSSPGQGPYEQYF	TGTGCCAGCAGCTCTCCGGGACAGGGTCCCTACGAGCAGTACTTC
TRBV19	NA	TRBJ1-6	TRBD1	CASNPDRGPSPLHF	TGTGCCAGTAACCCAGACAGGGGGCCTTCACCCCTCCACTTT
TRBV20-1	NA	TRBJ2-3	NA	CSALGLDTDTQYF	TGCAGTGCTTTAGGACTCGACACAGATACGCAGTATTTT
TRBV20-1	few	TRBJ1-5	NA	CSARHGQSNQPQHF	TGCAGTGCTAGACATGGACAGTCCAATCAGCCCCAGCATTTT
TRBV10-3	NA	TRBJ2-7	TRBD1	CAISARTGGADEQYF	TGTGCCATCAGCGCACGGACAGGGGGGGCGGACGAGCAGTACTTC
TRBV7-6	many	TRBJ1-2	TRBD1	CASSGQGAAEGYTF	TGTGCCAGCAGCGGACAGGGGGCGGCTGAGGGCTACACCTTC
TRBV6-2/TRBV6-3	NA	TRBJ2-1	TRBD1	CASSRQGAAYEQFF	TGTGCCAGCAGCCGACAGGGGGCCGCGTATGAGCAGTTCTTC
TRBV4-3	NA	TRBJ2-1	NA	CASSQDGGTLTNEQFF	TGCGCCAGTAGCCAAGATGGGGGGACCCTCACGAATGAGCAGTTCTTC
TRBV3-1	NA	TRBJ2-5	NA	CASSQDADWETQYF	TGTGCCAGCAGCCAAGATGCGGACTGGGAGACCCAGTACTTC
TRBV25-1	few	TRBJ2-5	TRBD1	CASSVGRGQGKETQYF	TGTGCCAGCAGTGTTGGAAGGGGACAGGGAAAAGAGACCCAGTACTTC
TRBV5-6	NA	TRBJ2-7	NA	CASSLGESYNEQYF	TGTGCCAGCAGCTTGGGTGAATCCTACAATGAGCAGTACTTC
TRBV9	NA	TRBJ1-5	NA	CASSVRPGSNQPQHF	TGTGCCAGCAGCGTACGCCCTGGCAGCAATCAGCCCCAGCATTTT
TRBV11-2	few	TRBJ2-1	NA	CAGSSMGRGYNEQFF	TGTGCCGGCAGCTCCATGGGAAGGGGGTACAATGAGCAGTTCTTC
TRBV5-1	NA	TRBJ2-3	NA	CASSPTLAASTDTQYF	TGCGCCAGCAGCCCGACCCTGGCTGCTAGCACAGATACGCAGTATTTT
TRBV5-1	NA	TRBJ2-7	TRBD1	CASSLRLQTGLKGYEQYF	TGCGCCAGCAGCTTGCGACTACAGACAGGGTTGAAGGGCTACGAGCAGTACTTC
TRBV15	NA	TRBJ1-3	NA	CATSRDLGPNTIYF	TGTGCCACCAGCAGAGATCTAGGGCCAAACACCATATATTTT
TRBV19	NA	TRBJ1-5	NA	CASSPAVLGNQPQHF	TGTGCCAGTAGTCCCGCGGTCCTAGGCAATCAGCCCCAGCATTTT
TRBV5-1	few	TRBJ1-6	NA	CASTPGRNYNSPLHF	TGCGCCAGCACCCCCGGTCGGAATTATAATTCACCCCTCCACTTT
TRBV12-3/TRBV12-4	few	TRBJ1-2	NA	CATQEGGYGYTF	TGTGCCACCCAGGAGGGGGGCTATGGCTACACCTTC
TRBV28	NA	TRBJ2-5	NA	CASSPVWTSRGETRYF	TGTGCCAGCAGCCCCGTTTGGACTTCTCGGGGCGAGACCCGGTACTTC
TRBV28	few	TRBJ1-1	TRBD1	CASTLRDRGEAFF	TGTGCCAGCACACTCCGGGACAGGGGTGAGGCTTTCTTT
TRBV6-5	NA	TRBJ2-5	NA	CASSYGGNRPQYF	TGTGCCAGCAGTTACGGAGGTAACCGGCCCCAGTACTTC
TRBV12-3/TRBV12-4	NA	TRBJ1-2	NA	CASSQDTSLLGYTF	TGTGCCAGCAGCCAAGACACGTCCCTTCTCGGCTACACCTTC
TRBV20-1	few	TRBJ1-2	TRBD1	CSAPTGGEYGYTF	TGCAGTGCGCCGACAGGGGGCGAATATGGCTACACCTTC
TRBV13	few	TRBJ1-1	NA	CASSLGRRSNTEAFF	TGTGCCAGCAGCTTAGGCCGCAGGTCGAACACTGAAGCTTTCTTT
TRBV20-1	NA	TRBJ1-2	NA	CSARDEAEGYTF	TGCAGTGCTAGAGACGAGGCGGAGGGCTACACCTTC
TRBV10-3	many	TRBJ2-7	TRBD1	CAIRGQGIYEQYF	TGTGCCATCAGGGGACAGGGAATCTACGAGCAGTACTTC
TRBV7-9	NA	TRBJ2-1	TRBD1	CASFSVTTRGLDEQFF	TGTGCCAGCTTTTCCGTTACCACAAGGGGGCTGGATGAGCAGTTCTTC
TRBV10-1	few	TRBJ1-1	NA	CASSDPGETEAFF	TGCGCCAGCAGTGACCCGGGAGAAACTGAAGCTTTCTTT
TRBV12-3/TRBV12-4	NA	TRBJ2-5	NA	CASSLAPPPGRRETQYF	TGTGCCAGCAGTTTAGCGCCCCCACCGGGCCGTCGTGAGACCCAGTACTTC
TRBV7-9	few	TRBJ1-6	NA	CASNGGTNSPLHF	TGTGCCAGCAACGGCGGGACTAATTCACCCCTCCACTTT
TRBV6-5	NA	TRBJ1-1	NA	CASSTPALAEAFF	TGTGCCAGCAGTACCCCGGCTTTGGCTGAAGCTTTCTTT
TRBV5-1	few	TRBJ2-1	TRBD2	CASSFLGTSGGAANEQFF	TGCGCCAGCAGCTTCCTCGGGACTAGCGGGGGGGCAGCCAATGAGCAGTTCTTC
TRBV15	NA	TRBJ2-6	TRBD1	CATSRGAGGPGAYPGANVLTF	TGTGCCACCAGCAGAGGGGCAGGGGGCCCAGGGGCCTATCCTGGGGCCAACGTCCTGACTTTC
TRBV5-5	few	TRBJ2-2	NA	CASSQLTGINTGELFF	TGTGCCAGCAGCCAACTAACAGGGATAAACACCGGGGAGCTGTTTTTT
TRBV6-2/TRBV6-3	NA	TRBJ2-7	TRBD2	CALHKRGPYEQYF	TGTGCCCTCCATAAGCGGGGCCCCTACGAGCAGTACTTC
TRBV7-9	many	TRBJ1-1	NA	CASSPPRPSTEAFF	TGTGCCAGCAGCCCGCCTCGCCCCTCAACTGAAGCTTTCTTT
TRBV5-1	NA	TRBJ2-7	TRBD2	CAGRLRRGDYEQYF	TGCGCCGGAAGATTGAGACGGGGGGACTACGAGCAGTACTTC
TRBV20-1	many	TRBJ2-7	TRBD1	CSAQSTGDEQYF	TGCAGTGCTCAATCGACAGGGGACGAGCAGTACTTC
TRBV20-1	NA	TRBJ2-1	TRBD2	CSARLAGTGVEQFF	TGCAGTGCCCGACTAGCGGGAACGGGAGTTGAGCAGTTCTTC
TRBV20-1	NA	TRBJ1-2	NA	CSATRGGGYGYTF	TGCAGTGCTACGAGGGGTGGGGGCTATGGCTACACCTTC
TRBV27	NA	TRBJ2-3	TRBD2	CASSLLLAGGPADTQYF	TGTGCCAGCAGTTTACTCCTAGCGGGGGGGCCGGCAGATACGCAGTATTTT
TRBV10-3	NA	TRBJ1-1	TRBD1	CASTGSEDTEAFF	TGTGCCTCGACAGGGTCGGAGGACACTGAAGCTTTCTTT
TRBV5-1	many	TRBJ2-7	NA	CASSPARGIYEQYF	TGCGCCAGCAGCCCGGCTCGGGGGATATACGAGCAGTACTTC
TRBV6-5	many	TRBJ2-1	NA	CASRDSPGAGVYNEQFF	TGTGCCAGCAGGGACTCTCCGGGAGCGGGCGTCTACAATGAGCAGTTCTTC
TRBV10-3	NA	TRBJ1-1	NA	CAVSESGDTEAFF	TGTGCCGTCAGTGAGTCAGGGGACACTGAAGCTTTCTTT
TRBV18	NA	TRBJ2-1	TRBD1	CASSLNRGQVYNEQFF	TGTGCCAGCTCACTAAACAGGGGGCAGGTTTACAATGAGCAGTTCTTC
TRBV28	NA	TRBJ1-1	TRBD1	CASSVSGGKAFF	TGTGCCAGCAGTGTATCAGGGGGGAAAGCTTTCTTT
TRBV7-9	few	TRBJ2-6	NA	CASSLVAGRSGANVLTF	TGTGCCAGCAGCTTAGTAGCTGGTAGGTCTGGGGCCAACGTCCTGACTTTC